Below, 29 T cell receptor beta chains from the same sample are listed, as sequenced in a study of identical twins. TCRdb ran MiXCR on the 5' RACE reads and lists one entry per CDR3 protein. This sample has under 900,000 distinct CDR3 sequences; around an eighth occur once, and the top ten carry about 1.5%. These data are also associated with another study on yellow fever vaccine responses in identical twins.

The material sequenced was PBMCs. These receptors originate from a woman aged 18-29 years in good health.

There are many counts of this clonotype. The chain links TRBV29-1 to TRBJ2-1; weak D call: TRBD2 (6 bases). Germline CDR1 is SQVTM and CDR2 is ANQGSEA. CDR3 size: 15 residues. V was pared by 4 bases and J by 7 bases, with 20 bases between. The CDR3 DNA sequence: TGCAGCGTTGCTTCCCTTTCGGGAGTGCGTAATGAGCAGTTCTTC. Translation: CSVASLSGVRNEQFF.

This clonotype came up once. The chain carries TRBV14 and TRBJ2-1; no reliable D call. The CDR3 is 15 amino acids. Trimming took 4 bases from V and 4 from J, leaving 14 bases between them. Germline V CDR1 and CDR2: SGHDN, FVKESK. This chain's CDR3 is CASSLTNRRYNEQFF. The CDR3 nucleotides are TGTGCCAGCAGCCTAACCAACAGAAGGTACAATGAGCAGTTCTTC.

Ten or more counts support this clonotype. The chain recombines TRBV28 with TRBJ1-5, with D maybe TRBD1 (5 bases). The germline V and J ends were trimmed by 8 bases and 3 bases, with 8 bases remaining between them. The CDR3 has 12 amino acids. The germline V gene has CDR1 MDHEN and CDR2 SYDVKM. Here the CDR3 DNA reads TGTGCCAGCCAGGGCCCCAATCAGCCCCAGCATTTT. Translated: CASQGPNQPQHF.

This clonotype was picked up a small number of times. The V gene is TRBV20-1, the J gene TRBJ1-1; D ambiguous. From germline, CDR1 is DFQATT and CDR2 SNEGSKA (reference sequence). The germline V and J ends were trimmed by 1 base and 1 base, with 7 bases remaining between them. This CDR3 is built from 13 residues. CDR3 nucleotide sequence: TGCAGTGCTAGAGCCACAGAGAACACTGAAGCTTTCTTT. This codes for CSARATENTEAFF.

This clonotype was detected only a few times. This chain connects TRBV20-1 to TRBJ1-1; possible D gene TRBD1, 5 bases. Germline V gene data show CDR1 as DFQATT and CDR2 as SNEGSKA (reference sequence). The V end was cut by 3 bases, the J end by 5 bases, with 22 bases between. The CDR3 consists of 16 residues. The CDR3 sequence: CSASPPGSRVETEAFF. In DNA form, the CDR3 reads TGCAGTGCTAGCCCACCCGGGTCCAGGGTCGAAACTGAAGCTTTCTTT.

This clonotype was counted only a few times. V gene TRBV5-1 combines with J gene TRBJ1-4; D possibly corresponds to TRBD1 (5 bases). CDR3 length: 15 amino acids. Trimming left V 0 bases short and J 3 bases short, with 9 bases between. CDR1 is SGHRS, CDR2 YFSETQ, per germline. The CDR3 sequence is CASSLVGASNEKLFF. The CDR3 region has the DNA TGCGCCAGCAGCTTGGTCGGGGCTTCTAATGAAAAACTGTTTTTT.

The genes are TRBV3-1 and TRBJ2-7; 7 bases match TRBD1. CDR3 size: 16 residues. In germline, CDR1 is LGHDT, CDR2 YNNKEL (reference sequence). V lost 0 bases, J lost 2 bases, and 7 bases stayed unmatched. DNA of the CDR3: TGTGCCAGCAGCCAAGATCCTCTGACAGGGACCTACGAGCAGTACGTC. Translating gives CASSQDPLTGTYEQYV.

Many counts were recorded for this clonotype. The chain is built from TRBV3-1 and TRBJ1-2; D might be TRBD1 (5 bases). The V gene lost 4 bases and the J gene lost 13 bases, with 19 bases spanning the gap. Germline CDR1 reads LGHDT; CDR2 reads YNNKEL (reference sequence). This CDR3 contains 13 residues. CDR3 loop: CASSPPGLPRFTF. Here the CDR3 DNA reads TGTGCCAGCAGCCCACCGGGACTTCCAAGGTTCACCTTC.

J is TRBJ2-7 and V is TRBV7-9; weak D call: TRBD2 (6 bases). Germline assignment: CDR1 SEHNR and CDR2 FQNEAQ (reference sequence). This CDR3 has 11 residues. V was trimmed by 4 bases and J by 7 bases, leaving 8 bases between them. The CDR3 DNA reads as TGTGCCAGCAGCTGGGCGGGGGAGCAGTACGTC. The encoded protein is CASSWAGEQYV.

The V and J genes are TRBV20-1 and TRBJ1-1; D is unresolved. Germline V gives CDR1 DFQATT, CDR2 SNEGSKA (reference sequence). The CDR3 has 12 amino acids. Trimming cost V 8 bases and J 1 base, with 11 bases left between them. CDR3: CSTPRGNTEAFF. CDR3 sequence (DNA): TGCAGTACCCCCCGCGGGAACACTGAAGCTTTCTTT.

The chain recombines TRBV27 with TRBJ1-2; D is unresolved. Looked up from germline, CDR1 is MNHEY and CDR2 is SMNVEV (reference sequence). The V and J ends lost 0 bases and 4 bases respectively, with 6 bases between them. CDR3 length: 13 residues. CDR3 bases: TGTGCCAGCAGTTTATCCCGGGGCTATGGCTACACCTTC. Encoded protein: CASSLSRGYGYTF.

This clonotype has only a few counts. The genes are TRBV3-1 and TRBJ2-1, with 10 bases identical to TRBD2. V lost 1 base to trimming and J lost 10 bases; unmatched junction nucleotides: 7. Germline CDR1 LGHDT, CDR2 YNNKEL (reference sequence). This CDR3 has 15 residues. The CDR3 sequence: CASSQVLAGVREQFF. The DNA of the CDR3 is TGTGCCAGCAGCCAAGTGCTAGCGGGAGTGCGAGAGCAGTTCTTC.

The rearrangement uses TRBV6-1 and TRBJ1-6; D is ambiguous. The CDR3 is 15 residues long. The V end lost 0 bases, the J end lost 9 bases, and 12 bases lay between the germline ends. Germline-derived CDR1 and CDR2 are MNHNS and SASEGT. The CDR3 bases are TGTGCCAGCAGTGAAGCTGGAGGAGGAGGTTCACCCCTCCACTTT. Amino acids: CASSEAGGGGSPLHF.

The chain has TRBV6-5 and TRBJ2-3; TRBD1 aligns across 12 bases. Trimming removed 3 bases from V and 4 bases from J; junction bases left unmatched: 5. Germline-derived CDR1 and CDR2 are MNHEY and SVGAGI. The CDR3 runs to 16 residues. This chain's CDR3 is CASSYSGTGGADTQYF. The CDR3 nucleotides read TGTGCCAGCAGTTATTCCGGGACAGGGGGCGCAGATACGCAGTATTTT.

The chain joins TRBV12-3 or TRBV12-4 to TRBJ2-1; the D is unclear. V lost 5 bases and J 8 bases, leaving 7 bases between the germline ends. This CDR3 contains 11 residues. The CDR3 DNA sequence: TGTGCCAGCAGTATTATTCATGAGCAGTTCTTC. Its translation is CASSIIHEQFF.

This clonotype has a handful of counts. The rearrangement joins TRBV5-1 to TRBJ2-7; 8 nucleotides agree with TRBD2. The V gene end was trimmed by 6 bases and the J gene end by 5 bases; junction bases not matched to a gene: 7. Germline CDR1 SGHRS, CDR2 YFSETQ. The CDR3 loop spans 13 amino acids. The CDR3, as DNA: TGCGCCAGCAAGCCCAGCGGGAGTAACGAGCAGTACTTC. It codes for CASKPSGSNEQYF.

The V gene is TRBV15, the J gene TRBJ2-5, with D unclear. CDR3 length: 16 residues. Germline CDR1 LNHNV, CDR2 YYDKDF (reference sequence). The V and J ends lost 1 base and 4 bases respectively, with 16 bases between them. The CDR3: CATSRVLAQAPETQYF. DNA for the CDR3: TGTGCCACCAGCAGAGTCTTAGCCCAGGCCCCAGAGACCCAGTACTTC.

In this sample, this clonotype turned up a few times. The CDR3 region has the DNA TGTGCCAGCTCACCCCGGGAAGCGGGAGCCAACACCGGGGAGCTGTTTTTT. Amino acid sequence: CASSPREAGANTGELFF. The chain is built from TRBV18 and TRBJ2-2; 8 bases fit TRBD2. With 3 bases clipped from V and 2 bases from J, the junction kept 8 bases outside the gene matches. Germline assignment: CDR1 KGHSH and CDR2 LQKENI. The CDR3 spans 17 residues. The variable domain in full, completed from reference TRBV18 and TRBJ2-2, reads NAGVMQNPRHLVRRRGQEARLRCSPMKGHSHVYWYRQLPEEGLKFMVYLQKENIIDESGMPKERFSAEFPKEGPSILRIQQVVRGDSAAYFCASSPREAGANTGELFFGEGSRLTVL.

There are a few counts of this clonotype. CDR3 protein: CASRSFPSGGYNEQFF. CDR3 coding DNA: TGTGCCAGCAGATCCTTCCCTAGCGGGGGGTACAATGAGCAGTTCTTC. The V gene is TRBV6-1, the J gene TRBJ2-1; 11 nucleotides match TRBD2. V lost 6 bases to trimming and J lost 4 bases; unmatched junction nucleotides: 8. The CDR3 runs 16 residues. CDR1 MNHNS and CDR2 SASEGT come from the germline V gene.

This clonotype was seen only a few times. The junction differs from germline at one of its ends, possibly a read error. The chain couples TRBV2 to TRBJ1-2, with D uncertain. The CDR3 is 11 amino acids. CDR1 SNHLY and CDR2 FYNNEI come from the germline V gene. CDR3 sequence (DNA): TGTGCCAGCAGTGATAGGACTCACGGGAACTTC. Protein: CASSDRTHGNF.

The sample holds a few counts of this clonotype. The genes are TRBV9 and TRBJ2-2; D remains unclear. CDR1 and CDR2 from the germline V gene are SGDLS and YYNGEE. The CDR3 totals 14 residues. Trimming shortened V by 0 bases and J by 7 bases, and 10 bases separated the two germline ends. The CDR3 here is CASSVAGDGGELFF. The CDR3 DNA is TGTGCCAGCAGCGTAGCTGGAGATGGCGGGGAGCTGTTTTTT.

This clonotype has only a few counts. The CDR3 DNA sequence: TGCAGCGTTGCCACTAGCGGGGGGTCCTCCTACGAGCAGTACGTC. It specifies CSVATSGGSSYEQYV. The rearrangement uses TRBV29-1 and TRBJ2-7; 12 nucleotides line up with TRBD2. The CDR3 consists of 15 residues. The germline CDR1 and CDR2 sequences are SQVTM and ANQGSEA. V lost 4 bases to trimming and J lost 0 bases; unmatched junction nucleotides: 4.

This clonotype was found a few times. V is TRBV9 and J is TRBJ2-7, with D maybe TRBD2 (5 bases). Per the germline V gene, CDR1 is SGDLS and CDR2 is YYNGEE. The CDR3 has 14 amino acids. V lost 3 bases and J lost 4, with 14 bases in between. The CDR3 region has the DNA TGTGCCAGCAGCGATGGAGGTGGGTTTTACGAGCAGTACTTC. This codes for CASSDGGGFYEQYF. Using reference TRBV9 and TRBJ2-7 for the parts outside the CDR3, the full variable domain is DSGVTQTPKHLITATGQRVTLRCSPRSGDLSVYWYQQSLDQGLQFLIQYYNGEERAKGNILERFSAQQFPDLHSELNLSSLELGDSALYFCASSDGGGFYEQYFGPGTRLTVT.

This clonotype was counted only a few times. V and J are TRBV7-6 and TRBJ2-1; no reliable D call. From germline, CDR1 is SGHVS and CDR2 FNYEAQ. V lost 6 bases to trimming and J lost 10 bases, with 13 bases between them. The CDR3 consists of 12 residues. CDR3: CASSQENSEQFF. CDR3 DNA: TGTGCCAGCAGTCAGGAGAATAGCGAGCAGTTCTTC.

This clonotype came up many times. The V and J genes are TRBV4-2 and TRBJ1-3; no definite D call. In germline, CDR1 is LGHNA, CDR2 YNFKEQ. Trimming took 0 bases from V and 2 from J, leaving 8 bases between them. The CDR3 contains 15 residues. CDR3 in amino acids: CASSQEPSAGNTIYF. The CDR3 coding sequence is TGTGCCAGCAGCCAAGAACCAAGCGCTGGAAACACCATATATTTT.

V gene TRBV6-2 or TRBV6-3 combines with J gene TRBJ2-7, with 7 nucleotides matching TRBD1. Germline-derived CDR1 and CDR2 are MNHEY and SVGEGT. V gave up 4 bases and J gave up 2 bases; unmatched junction bases: 11. The CDR3 consists of 16 residues. The CDR3 nucleotides are TGTGCCAGCAGTTCGAGTCTCAGGGGGATTACCTACGAGCAGTACGTC. Translated: CASSSSLRGITYEQYV.

The chain carries TRBV20-1 and TRBJ1-5; D remains ambiguous. In germline, CDR1 is DFQATT, CDR2 SNEGSKA (reference sequence). This CDR3 spans 14 amino acids. With 3 bases removed from V and 5 bases from J, the gap between germline ends came to 14 bases. CDR3 sequence: CSASPRGSDQPQHF. CDR3 sequence (DNA): TGCAGTGCTAGCCCCCGAGGCTCGGATCAGCCCCAGCATTTT.

This clonotype was recorded many times. The rearrangement joins TRBV5-8 to TRBJ2-7, with D tentatively TRBD1 or TRBD2 (5 bases each). Looked up from germline, CDR1 is SGHTS and CDR2 is YDEGEE. This CDR3 has 14 amino acids. Trimming pared 0 bases from V and 3 bases from J, leaving 10 bases between. For the CDR3, the DNA is TGTGCCAGCAGCTTGGCAGGGACGGGCTACGAGCAGTACGTC. Amino acid sequence: CASSLAGTGYEQYV.

V is TRBV3-1 and J is TRBJ2-3, with 8 bases fitting TRBD2. The junction had 3 bases not matched to a gene; V was cut back by 3 bases and J by 4 bases. The CDR3 length is 14 residues. Germline lookup yields CDR1 LGHDT and CDR2 YNNKEL (reference sequence). The CDR3 nucleotides are TGTGCCAGCAGCCATCCGGGAGGGGCAGATACGCAGTATTTT. Translated, it gives CASSHPGGADTQYF.